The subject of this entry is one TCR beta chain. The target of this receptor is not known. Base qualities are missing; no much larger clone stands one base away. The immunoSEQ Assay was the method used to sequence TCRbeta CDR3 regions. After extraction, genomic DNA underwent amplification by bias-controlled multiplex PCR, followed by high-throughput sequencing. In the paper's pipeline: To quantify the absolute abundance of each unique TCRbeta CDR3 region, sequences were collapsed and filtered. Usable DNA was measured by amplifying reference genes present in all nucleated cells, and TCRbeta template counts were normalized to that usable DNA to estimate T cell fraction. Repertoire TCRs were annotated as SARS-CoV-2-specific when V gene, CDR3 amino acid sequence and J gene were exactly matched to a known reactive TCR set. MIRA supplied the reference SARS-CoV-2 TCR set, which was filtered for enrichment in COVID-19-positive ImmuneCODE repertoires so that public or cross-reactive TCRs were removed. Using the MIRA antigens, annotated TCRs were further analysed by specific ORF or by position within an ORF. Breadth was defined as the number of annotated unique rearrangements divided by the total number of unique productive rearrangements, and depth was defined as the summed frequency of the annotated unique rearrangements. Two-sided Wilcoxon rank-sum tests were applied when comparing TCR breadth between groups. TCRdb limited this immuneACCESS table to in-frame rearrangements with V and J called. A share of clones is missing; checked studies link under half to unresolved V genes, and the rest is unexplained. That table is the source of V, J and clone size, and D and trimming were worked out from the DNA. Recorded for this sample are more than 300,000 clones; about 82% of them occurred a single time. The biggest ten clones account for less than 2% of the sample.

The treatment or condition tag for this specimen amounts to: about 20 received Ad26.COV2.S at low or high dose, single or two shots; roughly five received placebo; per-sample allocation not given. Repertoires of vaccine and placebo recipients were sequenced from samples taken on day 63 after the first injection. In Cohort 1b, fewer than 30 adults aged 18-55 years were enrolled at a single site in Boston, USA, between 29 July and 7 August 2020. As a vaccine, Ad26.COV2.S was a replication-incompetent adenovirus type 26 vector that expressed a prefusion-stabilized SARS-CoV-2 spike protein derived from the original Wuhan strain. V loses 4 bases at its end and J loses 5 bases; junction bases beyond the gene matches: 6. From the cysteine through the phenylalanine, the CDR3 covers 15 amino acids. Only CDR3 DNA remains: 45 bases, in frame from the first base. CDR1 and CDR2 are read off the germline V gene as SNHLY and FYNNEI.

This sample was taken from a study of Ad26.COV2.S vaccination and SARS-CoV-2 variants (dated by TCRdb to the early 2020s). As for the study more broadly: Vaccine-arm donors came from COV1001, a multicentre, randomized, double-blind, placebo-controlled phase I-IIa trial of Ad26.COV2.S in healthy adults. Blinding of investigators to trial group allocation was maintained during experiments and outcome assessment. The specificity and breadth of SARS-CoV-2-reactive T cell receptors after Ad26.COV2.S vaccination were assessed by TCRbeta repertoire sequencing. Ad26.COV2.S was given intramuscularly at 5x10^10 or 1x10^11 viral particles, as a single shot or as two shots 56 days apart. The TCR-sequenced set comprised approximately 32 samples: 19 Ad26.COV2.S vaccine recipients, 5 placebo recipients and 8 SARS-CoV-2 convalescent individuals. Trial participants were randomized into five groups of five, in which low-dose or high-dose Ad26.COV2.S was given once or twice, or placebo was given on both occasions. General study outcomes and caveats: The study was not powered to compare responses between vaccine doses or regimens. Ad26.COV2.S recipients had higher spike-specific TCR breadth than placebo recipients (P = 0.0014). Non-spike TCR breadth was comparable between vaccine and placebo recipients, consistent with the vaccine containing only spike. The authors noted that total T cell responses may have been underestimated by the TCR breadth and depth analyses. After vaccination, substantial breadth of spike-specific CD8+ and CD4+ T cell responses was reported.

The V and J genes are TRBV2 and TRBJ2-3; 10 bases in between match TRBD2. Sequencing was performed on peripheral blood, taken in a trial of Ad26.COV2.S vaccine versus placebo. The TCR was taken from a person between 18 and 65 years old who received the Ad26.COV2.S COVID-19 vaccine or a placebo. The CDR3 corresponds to CASSALAGIVDTQYF. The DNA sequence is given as TGTGCCAGCAGTGCACTAGCGGGGATTGTAGATACGCAGTATTTT.